This section outlines one T cell receptor beta chain sequence together with its context. What it recognizes is unknown. The conserved closing phenylalanine or tryptophan is absent in this CDR3, likely reflecting a read error. The sample belongs to a study of T cells in Graves' hyperthyroidism and ophthalmopathy. Study-wide findings and caveats: In validation, the model predicted ophthalmopathy. These predictions came a median about 6.5 months before onset.

Using RNA transcripts as the source, TCR beta CDR3 regions were amplified. First-round RT-PCR with HTBI primers amplified the TCR CDR3 region. In TCRdb, the multiplex PCR reads were re-called with MiXCR into one record per CDR3 protein. The table records around 200,000 distinct CDR3 sequences, around 20% of them present only once. Deletions cut 5 bases from V and 2 bases from J, with 21 bases between. The CDR3 spans 17 residues. Germline V gene sequence: CDR1 SGHVS, CDR2 FQNEAQ. A roughly 9.1 ml volume of fresh peripheral blood provided the PBMCs. The origin of this receptor is a man aged 35 to 55 with Graves' hyperthyroidism. Sequencing input: blood. V gene TRBV7-8 combines with J gene TRBJ1-2; maybe TRBD1 (5 bases). CDR3 bases: TGTGCCAGCAGCGGACAACGGATCATGGGAGGAAACTATGGCTACACCTCC. Its protein is CASSGQRIMGGNYGYTS.